Listed below are T cell receptor beta chains from one sample, sequenced in a study of Ad26.COV2.S vaccination and SARS-CoV-2 variants. Measured with immunoSEQ multiplex PCR; TCRdb has only the in-frame clones, and not every one. The repertoire includes 300,000 to 350,000 clones, roughly nine tenths of them detected once, and 6.4% sits in the top ten. Sequenced here: peripheral blood, sampled in a trial of Ad26.COV2.S vaccine versus placebo. These TCRs come from a person aged 18-65 years who received the Ad26.COV2.S COVID-19 vaccine or a placebo. CDR3s include the opening cysteine and the closing phenylalanine or tryptophan. A D gene is named only where the DNA matches it firmly. Size values are once, few and many counts, or a class for expanded clones, and some rows have none.

>TRBV11-3|-|TRBJ2-5|-
CASSERASETQYF
TGTGCCAGCAGCGAGAGAGCCTCAGAGACCCAGTACTTC
>TRBV27|TRBD2|TRBJ2-7|-
CASSSGTSGISYEQYF
TGTGCCAGCAGTTCCGGGACTAGCGGGATCTCCTACGAGCAGTACTTC
>TRBV5-6|TRBD2|TRBJ2-2|-
CASSPAGGNTGELFF
TGTGCCAGCAGCCCAGCGGGGGGAAATACCGGGGAGCTGTTTTTT
>TRBV6-5|TRBD1|TRBJ1-2|-
CASSSDRATNYGYTF
TGTGCCAGCAGTTCGGACAGGGCTACTAACTATGGCTACACCTTC
>TRBV19|-|TRBJ1-1|-
CASSPLGPGAFF
TGTGCCAGTAGTCCCCTTGGGCCGGGAGCTTTCTTT
>TRBV5-4|TRBD2|TRBJ2-7|-
CASSLDPGGSYEQYF
TGTGCCAGCAGCTTGGACCCCGGGGGGTCCTACGAGCAGTACTTC
>TRBV19|TRBD1|TRBJ1-6|-
CASRQGQGVNSPLHF
TGTGCCAGTAGACAGGGACAGGGGGTGAATTCACCCCTCCACTTT
>TRBV4-2|TRBD1|TRBJ2-7|-
CASSQPGQGANYEQYF
TGTGCCAGCAGCCAACCGGGACAGGGGGCGAACTACGAGCAGTACTTC
>TRBV5-4|-|TRBJ2-1|-
CASSLGQIYNEQFF
TGTGCCAGCAGCTTGGGACAGATCTACAATGAGCAGTTCTTC
>TRBV4-2|-|TRBJ1-2|-
CASSQTTGTYGYTF
TGTGCCAGCAGCCAGACTACAGGGACCTATGGCTACACCTTC
>TRBV6-6|-|TRBJ1-4|-
CASSFGPQDEKLFF
TGTGCCAGCAGTTTCGGGCCTCAGGATGAAAAACTGTTTTTT
>TRBV28|-|TRBJ1-3|-
CASSSAGNTIYF
TGTGCCAGCAGTTCAGCTGGAAACACCATATATTTT
>TRBV18|TRBD2|TRBJ2-2|-
CASSPVTSGSYTGELFF
TGTGCCAGCTCACCAGTGACTAGCGGGAGTTACACCGGGGAGCTGTTTTTT
>TRBV27|TRBD1|TRBJ2-1|-
CASRGTGRGGEQFF
TGTGCCAGCAGAGGGACAGGGCGGGGAGGCGAGCAGTTCTTC
>TRBV7-2|-|TRBJ2-3|-
CASRTGTGRNTQYF
TGTGCCAGCAGAACAGGGACGGGAAGGAATACGCAGTATTTT
>TRBV6-2/TRBV6-3|TRBD2|TRBJ2-3|-
CASSTRTSGETDTQYF
TGTGCCAGCAGTACCCGGACTAGCGGGGAGACAGATACGCAGTATTTT
>TRBV19|-|TRBJ1-2|-
CASSQTGRGNGYTF
TGTGCCAGTAGTCAGACGGGACGAGGGAATGGCTACACCTTC
>TRBV19|-|TRBJ1-5|-
CASGRGFDQPQHF
TGTGCCAGTGGTAGGGGATTTGATCAGCCCCAGCATTTT
>TRBV9|-|TRBJ1-4|once
CASSVWGEENEKLFF
TGTGCCAGCAGCGTATGGGGAGAGGAGAATGAAAAACTGTTTTTT